This T cell receptor (beta chain) was sequenced for a study of T cell changes during pregnancy in multiple sclerosis. V was pared by 2 bases and J by 1 base, with 14 bases of the junction left unmatched. The V gene's germline CDR1 is SGHRS and CDR2 YFSETQ. The CDR3 length is 19 residues. Profiling relied on immunoSEQ multiplex PCR, and the TCRdb table lists in-frame clones only, not all of them. The repertoire holds approximately 50,000 clones, with 92% as singletons. This chain links TRBV5-1 with TRBJ2-5; 10 nucleotides align to TRBD1. Here the sequenced sample was CD4+ T cells from peripheral blood mononuclear cells, taken in the third trimester of pregnancy. This clonotype was obtained from a female donor with multiple sclerosis, enrolled in a pregnancy study. CDR3 bases: TGCGCCAGCAGCTTCTCGCTATTTTCGGGACAGGGGACCCAAGAGACCCAGTACTTC. It is translated as CASSFSLFSGQGTQETQYF.